Below, 3 T cell receptor beta chains from the same sample are listed, as sequenced in a study of vaccination effects on CD4 cells after COVID-19. Viral peptide pools were used in the ViraFEST assay to expand antigen-specific CD4+ T cells, and sequencing came afterward. Isolating CD4+ T cells followed 9 to 11 days of culture. Each vaccine recipient was nucleocapsid antibody negative and had no prior SARS-CoV-2 infection. Clones were sequenced by immunoSEQ multiplex PCR, and TCRdb holds only the in-frame ones, with some missing. The sample carries just under 75,000 clones, approximately 75% recorded once. What these receptors recognize is not known. Material: CD4+ T cells from PBMCs cultured with HCoV-NL63 spike peptides, obtained before COVID-19 vaccination. Receptors originate from a human donor who received a COVID-19 vaccine.

The rearrangement joins TRBV19 to TRBJ1-2; no clear D gene. V dropped 7 bases and J dropped 2 bases, with 8 bases sitting between them. Germline CDR1 is LNHDA and CDR2 is SQIVND (reference sequence). CDR3 length: 12 residues. CDR3 loop: CASNHKNYGYTF. In nucleotides, the CDR3 is TGTGCCAGTAATCACAAGAACTATGGCTACACCTTC.

This chain uses TRBV6-4 with TRBJ2-1; D possibly corresponds to TRBD2 (6 bases). Trimming took off 10 bases at V and 6 bases at J, with 13 bases between the two ends. Germline lookup yields CDR1 MRHNA and CDR2 SNTAGT. There are 12 residues in the CDR3. CDR3 DNA: TGTGCCACCATGGGGGGATCCAATGAGCAGTTCTTC. It encodes CATMGGSNEQFF.

The chain recombines TRBV30 with TRBJ2-1, with TRBD2 matching 10 bases. The junction had 9 bases not matched to a gene; V was cut back by 3 bases and J by 10 bases. Germline V gene lookup returns CDR1 GTSNPN and CDR2 SVGIG (reference sequence). This CDR3 comprises 14 residues. The CDR3 spells CAWRASGGRREQFF. As DNA, the CDR3 is TGTGCCTGGAGGGCTAGCGGGGGCCGCCGCGAGCAGTTCTTC.